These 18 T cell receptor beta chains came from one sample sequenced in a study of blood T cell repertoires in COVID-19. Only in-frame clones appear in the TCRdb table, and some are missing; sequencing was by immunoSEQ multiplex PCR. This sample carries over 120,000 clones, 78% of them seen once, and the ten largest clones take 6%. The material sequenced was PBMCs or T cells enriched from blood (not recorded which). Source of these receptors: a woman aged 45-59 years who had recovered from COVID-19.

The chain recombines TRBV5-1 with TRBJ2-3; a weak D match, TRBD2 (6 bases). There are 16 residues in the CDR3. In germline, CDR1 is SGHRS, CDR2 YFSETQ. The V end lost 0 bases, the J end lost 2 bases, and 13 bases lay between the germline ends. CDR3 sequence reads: CASSLAVVAVTDTQYF. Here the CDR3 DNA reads TGCGCCAGCAGCTTGGCCGTTGTAGCGGTCACAGATACGCAGTATTTT. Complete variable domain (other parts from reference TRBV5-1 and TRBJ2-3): KAGVTQTPRYLIKTRGQQVTLSCSPISGHRSVSWYQQTPGQGLQFLFEYFSETQRNKGNFPGRFSGRQFSNSRSEMNVSTLELGDSALYLCASSLAVVAVTDTQYFGPGTRLTVL.

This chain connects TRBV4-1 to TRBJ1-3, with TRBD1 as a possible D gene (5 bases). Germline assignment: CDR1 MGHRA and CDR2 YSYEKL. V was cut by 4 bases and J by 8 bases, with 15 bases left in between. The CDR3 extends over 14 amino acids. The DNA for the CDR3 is TGCGCCAGCAGCCGGGGCACCCCGGCGGACACCATATATTTT. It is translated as CASSRGTPADTIYF.

In DNA, the CDR3 is TGTGCCAGTAGTCCCAGGGCAGTTCCTGAAGCTTTCTTT. Amino acid sequence: CASSPRAVPEAFF. The gene calls are TRBV19 and TRBJ1-1; a weak D match, TRBD1 (5 bases). V lost 5 bases and J lost 6, with 13 bases in between. In germline, CDR1 is LNHDA, CDR2 SQIVND (reference sequence). The CDR3 spans 13 residues.

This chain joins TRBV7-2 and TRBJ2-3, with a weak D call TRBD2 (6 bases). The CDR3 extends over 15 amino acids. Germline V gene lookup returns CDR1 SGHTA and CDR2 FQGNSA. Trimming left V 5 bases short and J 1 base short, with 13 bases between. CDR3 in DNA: TGTGCCAGCAGCCCGAGACTAGGCCGCACAGATACGCAGTATTTT. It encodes CASSPRLGRTDTQYF.

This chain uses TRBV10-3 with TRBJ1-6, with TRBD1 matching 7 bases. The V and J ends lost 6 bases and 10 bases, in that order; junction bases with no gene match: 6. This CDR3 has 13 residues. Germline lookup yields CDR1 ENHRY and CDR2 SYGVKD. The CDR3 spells CAIRDRVRSPLHF. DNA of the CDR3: TGTGCCATCAGAGACAGGGTGAGATCACCCCTCCACTTT.

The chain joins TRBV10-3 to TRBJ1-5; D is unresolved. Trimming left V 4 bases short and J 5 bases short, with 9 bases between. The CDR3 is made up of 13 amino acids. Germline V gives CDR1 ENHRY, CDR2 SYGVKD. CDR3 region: CAISGWLDQPQHF. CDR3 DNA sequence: TGTGCCATCAGTGGCTGGCTAGATCAGCCCCAGCATTTT.

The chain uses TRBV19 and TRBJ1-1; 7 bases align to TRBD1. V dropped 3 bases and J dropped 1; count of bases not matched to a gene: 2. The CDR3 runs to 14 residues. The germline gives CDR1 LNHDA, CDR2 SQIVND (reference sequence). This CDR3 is CASSIRGENTEAFF. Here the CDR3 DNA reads TGTGCCAGTAGTATCAGGGGGGAGAACACTGAAGCTTTCTTT.

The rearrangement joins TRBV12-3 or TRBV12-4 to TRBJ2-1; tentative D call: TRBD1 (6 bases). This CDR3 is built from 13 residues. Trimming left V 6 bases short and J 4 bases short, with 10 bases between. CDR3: CASRTTGYNEQFF. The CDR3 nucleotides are TGTGCCAGCAGGACTACAGGGTACAATGAGCAGTTCTTC.

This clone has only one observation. This CDR3 reads CASSEGVSSYVQYV. CDR3 nucleotide sequence: TGTGCCAGCTCAGAGGGGGTTTCATCATACGTGCAGTACGTC. The chain links TRBV18 to TRBJ2-7; possibly TRBD1 for D (6 bases). From germline, CDR1 is KGHSH and CDR2 LQKENI. The CDR3 contains 14 residues.

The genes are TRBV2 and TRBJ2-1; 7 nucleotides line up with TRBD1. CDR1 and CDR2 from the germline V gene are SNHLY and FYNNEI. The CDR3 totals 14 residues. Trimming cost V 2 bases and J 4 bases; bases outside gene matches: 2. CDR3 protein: CASSEFRGYNEQFF. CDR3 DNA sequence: TGTGCCAGCAGTGAATTCAGGGGGTACAATGAGCAGTTCTTC.

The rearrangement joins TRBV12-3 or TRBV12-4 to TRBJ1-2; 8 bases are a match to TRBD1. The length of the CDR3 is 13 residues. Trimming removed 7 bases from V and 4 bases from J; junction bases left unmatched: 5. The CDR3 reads CASTTGGIYGYTF. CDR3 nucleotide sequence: TGTGCCAGCACCACAGGGGGGATCTATGGCTACACCTTC.

The DNA of the CDR3 is TGCAGTGCTAGTTCCGGACTAGCGGGGGCCTACAATGAGCAGTTCTTC. Translated: CSASSGLAGAYNEQFF. This chain connects TRBV20-1 to TRBJ2-1; TRBD2 agrees at 13 bases. Unmatched junction bases numbered 4, after V lost 3 bases and J lost 2 bases. The CDR3 runs 16 residues. The germline gives CDR1 DFQATT, CDR2 SNEGSKA (reference sequence).

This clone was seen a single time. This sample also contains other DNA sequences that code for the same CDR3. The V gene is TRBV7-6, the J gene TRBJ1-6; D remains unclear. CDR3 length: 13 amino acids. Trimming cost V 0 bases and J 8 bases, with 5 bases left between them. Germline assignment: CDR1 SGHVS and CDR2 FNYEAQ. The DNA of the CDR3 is TGTGCCAGCAGCTTAGCCGGGGATTCACCCCTCCACTTT. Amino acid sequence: CASSLAGDSPLHF.

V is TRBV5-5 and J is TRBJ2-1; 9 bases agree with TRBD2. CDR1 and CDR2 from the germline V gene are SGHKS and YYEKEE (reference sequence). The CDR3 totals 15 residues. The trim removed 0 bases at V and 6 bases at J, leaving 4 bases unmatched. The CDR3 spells CASSLGLAGINEQFF. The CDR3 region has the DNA TGTGCCAGCAGCTTGGGGCTAGCGGGGATCAATGAGCAGTTCTTC.

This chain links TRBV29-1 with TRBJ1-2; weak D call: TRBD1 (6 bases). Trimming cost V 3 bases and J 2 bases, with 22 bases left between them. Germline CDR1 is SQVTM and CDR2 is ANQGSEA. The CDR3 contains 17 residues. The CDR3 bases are TGCAGCGTTGAGACAGGAATGACCAGATACTCGAACTATGGCTACACCTTC. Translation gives CSVETGMTRYSNYGYTF.

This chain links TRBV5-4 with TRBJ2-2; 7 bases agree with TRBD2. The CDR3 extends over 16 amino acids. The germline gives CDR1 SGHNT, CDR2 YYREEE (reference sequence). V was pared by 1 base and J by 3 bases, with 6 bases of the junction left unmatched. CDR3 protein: CASSLSTGGYTGELFF. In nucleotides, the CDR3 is TGTGCCAGCAGCTTGTCGACGGGGGGATACACCGGGGAGCTGTTTTTT.

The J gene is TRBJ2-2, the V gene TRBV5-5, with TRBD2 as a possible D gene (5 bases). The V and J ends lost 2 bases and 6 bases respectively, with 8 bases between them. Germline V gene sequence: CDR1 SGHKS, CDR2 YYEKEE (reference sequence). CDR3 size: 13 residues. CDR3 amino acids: CASSFGGSGELFF. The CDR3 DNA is TGTGCCAGCAGCTTCGGCGGGTCCGGGGAGCTGTTTTTT.

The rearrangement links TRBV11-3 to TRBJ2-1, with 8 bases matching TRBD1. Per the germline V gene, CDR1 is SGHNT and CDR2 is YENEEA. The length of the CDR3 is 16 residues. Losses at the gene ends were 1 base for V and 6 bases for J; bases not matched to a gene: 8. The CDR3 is CASSLGQGALANEQFF. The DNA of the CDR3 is TGTGCCAGCAGCTTAGGGCAGGGGGCGCTGGCCAATGAGCAGTTCTTC.